The rows below give T cell receptor beta chains drawn from one sample of a study of radiotherapy plus CTLA-4 blockade in lung cancer. Generated by immunoSEQ multiplex PCR, the TCRdb table keeps only in-frame clones and is missing some. The sample contains some 100,000 clones, about four fifths of which appear only once. The sample here was peripheral blood, taken from a patient treated with radiotherapy plus ipilimumab. Every receptor here comes from a human donor with non-small cell lung cancer who had a partial response to radiotherapy plus ipilimumab. The CDR3 runs from the conserved cysteine through the conserved F or W. The D gene is left open where the match is weak.

J,D,V,CDR3
TRBJ1-2,NA,TRBV6-1,CASRDPGREGYTF
TRBJ1-3,NA,TRBV2,CASSTDSGNTIYF
TRBJ2-1,NA,TRBV19,CASEATTYNEQFF
TRBJ1-1,TRBD1,TRBV5-4,CATRTSGTGDAEAFF
TRBJ1-6,TRBD1,TRBV18,CASSPGGTVNSPLHF
TRBJ2-3,TRBD2,TRBV11-3,CASSLGPGLAGAGTDTQYF
TRBJ2-3,NA,TRBV7-2,CASSLSTGYTDTQYF
TRBJ2-5,NA,TRBV27,CASSLGQSVPGETQYF
TRBJ1-1,NA,TRBV11-3,CASSGRGGEAFF
NA,NA,TRBV10-2,CASSESHEQYF
TRBJ1-2,NA,TRBV5-1,CASSPGLGGYTF
TRBJ1-3,NA,TRBV29-1,CSVDWGGNTIYF
TRBJ2-5,TRBD2,TRBV13,CASSRSGSGETQYF
TRBJ1-1,TRBD1,TRBV29-1,CSGTGATSNTEAFF
TRBJ2-7,TRBD2,TRBV6-5,CASSPGTTRGAYF
TRBJ2-5,TRBD2,TRBV28,CASARGVMNQETQYF
TRBJ1-1,TRBD1,TRBV28,CASSFRGQGVSEAFF